This TCR beta chain was identified during a study of beta chain features in type 1 diabetes. Overall study results and limits: Among all four CD4+ subsets, Type 1 diabetes patients had TCRB CDR3s that were moderately but significantly shorter.

Notes on this clone: The antigen is not known.

CDR3 length: 16 residues. CDR1 is MGHRA and CDR2 is YSYEKL in the germline V gene. V lost 0 bases and J lost 0, with 9 bases in between. The sequenced template was cDNA made from the entire isolated RNA. Clones were read by immunoSEQ multiplex PCR, and TCRdb kept only the in-frame ones, dropping some. The data show 400,000 to 500,000 clones, roughly 13% seen once. The genes are TRBV4-1 and TRBJ2-1; D ambiguous. The TCR sequence derives from a man aged 25 to 40 in good health. Sequenced: naive CD4+ T cells from blood. CDR3 loop: CASSQDPSRSYNEQFF. CDR3 bases: TGCGCCAGCAGCCAAGATCCCTCCCGCTCCTACAATGAGCAGTTCTTC.